This T cell receptor beta chain was found in a study of metastatic and nonmetastatic thyroid tumors. This CDR3 contains 14 residues. The V end was cut by 2 bases, the J end by 5 bases, with 13 bases between. TCRdb re-analyzed the PCR reads through MiXCR. The sample carries over 40,000 clones, around a quarter recorded once. Patients were all untreated before their thyroid surgery. The sample comprised blood. This receptor was obtained from a male donor with papillary thyroid cancer or a benign thyroid nodule (not recorded which). Some clones in this sample may be carry-over from other donors' samples. The rearrangement uses TRBV12-3 or TRBV12-4 and TRBJ2-7; no clear D gene. CDR3 nucleotide sequence: TGTGCCAGCAGTTTAAAGACCTCGTTCCACGAGCAGTACTTC. Protein: CASSLKTSFHEQYF.